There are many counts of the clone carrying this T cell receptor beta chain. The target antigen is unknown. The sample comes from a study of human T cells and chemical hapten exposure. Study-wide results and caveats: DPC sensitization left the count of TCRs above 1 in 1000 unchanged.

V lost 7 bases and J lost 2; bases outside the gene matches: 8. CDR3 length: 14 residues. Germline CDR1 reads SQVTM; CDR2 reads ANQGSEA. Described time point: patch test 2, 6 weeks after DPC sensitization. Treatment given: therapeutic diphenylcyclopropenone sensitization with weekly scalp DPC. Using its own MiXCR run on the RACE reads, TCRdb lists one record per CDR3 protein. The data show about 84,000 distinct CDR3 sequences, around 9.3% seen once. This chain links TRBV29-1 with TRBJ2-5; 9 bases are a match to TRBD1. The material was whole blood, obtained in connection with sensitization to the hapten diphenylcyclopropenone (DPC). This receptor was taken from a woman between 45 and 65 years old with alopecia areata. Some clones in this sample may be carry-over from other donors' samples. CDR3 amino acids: CSAILGTGQETQYF. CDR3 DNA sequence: TGCAGCGCCATCCTGGGGACAGGGCAAGAGACCCAGTACTTC.